The 17 T cell receptor beta chains presented below share a single source sample, sequenced in a study of graft-versus-host responses after intestinal transplantation. Measured with immunoSEQ multiplex PCR; TCRdb has only the in-frame clones, and not every one. The data hold nearly 110,000 clones, with 87% observed a single time. What these receptors recognize is not known. Source: unstimulated CD4+ T cells sorted from spleen or lymph node cells, taken before transplant. The receptors shown here come from a human donor who was the organ donor for an intestinal transplant.

J is TRBJ2-1 and V is TRBV6-1; 9 bases are a match to TRBD1. The CDR3 contains 16 residues. CDR1 is MNHNS and CDR2 is SASEGT in the germline V gene. The V and J ends lost 3 bases and 10 bases, in that order; junction bases with no gene match: 13. CDR3 amino acids: CASSDPGQGPKAEQFF. The CDR3 DNA reads TGTGCCAGCAGTGATCCGGGACAGGGCCCCAAAGCGGAGCAGTTCTTC.

In nucleotides, the CDR3 is TGTGCCAGCAGCTTGTCGGCGAAAGGGGCTGGGGCCAACGTCCTGACTTTC. It specifies CASSLSAKGAGANVLTF. The V gene is TRBV5-6, the J gene TRBJ2-6, with a weak D call TRBD1 (5 bases). V lost 1 base and J 2 bases, leaving 13 bases between the germline ends. Germline V lookup: CDR1 SGHDT, CDR2 YYEEEE. The CDR3 is made up of 17 amino acids.

The rearrangement joins TRBV6-5 to TRBJ1-2, with D possibly being TRBD1 (6 bases). Germline-derived CDR1 and CDR2 are MNHEY and SVGAGI. Trimming took 5 bases from V and 7 from J, leaving 20 bases between them. This CDR3 is built from 15 residues. In DNA, the CDR3 is TGTGCCAGCAGTCAGAGACAGGTCGGCGACTCTGGCTACACCTTC. It translates to CASSQRQVGDSGYTF.

The table lists this clone with a count of one. The chain carries TRBV18 and TRBJ2-5; the D is unclear. The ends were cut back, 4 bases at V and 1 base at J, with 7 bases in the middle. CDR1 is KGHSH and CDR2 is LQKENI in the germline V gene. This CDR3 contains 13 residues. In DNA, the CDR3 is TGTGCCAGCTCACAAGTCCGCCAAGAGACCCAGTACTTC. Amino acids: CASSQVRQETQYF.

The chain recombines TRBV11-1 with TRBJ2-7; 7 bases are shared with TRBD2. This CDR3 region has 16 residues. The V gene end was trimmed by 4 bases and the J gene end by 5 bases; junction bases not matched to a gene: 14. Germline-derived CDR1 and CDR2 are SGHAT and FQDESV (reference sequence). The CDR3: CASSSRDYPIVHEQYF. Here the CDR3 DNA reads TGTGCCAGCAGCTCAAGGGACTACCCTATAGTCCACGAGCAGTACTTC.

The sample holds one count of this clone. This chain joins TRBV18 and TRBJ2-3, with 8 positions matching TRBD2. The CDR3 length is 17 residues. The ends lost 0 bases at V and 4 bases at J; junction bases unmatched: 9. Germline lookup yields CDR1 KGHSH and CDR2 LQKENI. The CDR3 spells CASSPPFGRGAADTQYF. The CDR3 DNA reads as TGTGCCAGCTCACCACCTTTTGGGCGGGGGGCAGCAGATACGCAGTATTTT. Combining the CDR3 with reference TRBV18 and TRBJ2-3 gives the whole variable domain NAGVMQNPRHLVRRRGQEARLRCSPMKGHSHVYWYRQLPEEGLKFMVYLQKENIIDESGMPKERFSAEFPKEGPSILRIQQVVRGDSAAYFCASSPPFGRGAADTQYFGPGTRLTVL.

The chain employs TRBV9 and TRBJ1-1, with 10 bases lining up with TRBD1. V lost 3 bases and J lost 5; bases outside the gene matches: 4. Germline CDR1 and CDR2: SGDLS and YYNGEE. The CDR3 is made up of 14 amino acids. The CDR3 is CASSATGGATEAFF. CDR3 sequence (DNA): TGTGCCAGCAGCGCGACAGGGGGCGCGACTGAAGCTTTCTTT.

This rearrangement joins TRBV18 to TRBJ1-1; TRBD1 aligns across 7 bases. Per germline, CDR1 KGHSH and CDR2 LQKENI. Trimming cost V 5 bases and J 0 bases; bases outside gene matches: 6. The CDR3 extends over 15 amino acids. The CDR3 loop reads CASSRDSPMNTEAFF. CDR3 DNA sequence: TGTGCCAGCTCAAGGGACAGTCCAATGAACACTGAAGCTTTCTTT.

The V gene is TRBV14, the J gene TRBJ1-1; D is undetermined. V lost 1 base and J 3 bases, leaving 6 bases between the germline ends. The CDR3 has 13 amino acids. Germline CDR1 and CDR2: SGHDN and FVKESK. The CDR3 DNA follows: TGTGCCAGCAGCCAAGTGGCTTACACTGAAGCTTTCTTT. It translates to CASSQVAYTEAFF.

The count of this clone is one. The V and J genes are TRBV6-8 and TRBJ1-1; weak D call: TRBD1 (5 bases). Trimming stripped 2 bases from V and 4 bases from J, with 17 bases between. The germline CDR1 and CDR2 sequences are MNHGY and SAAAGT. The CDR3 spans 16 residues. This CDR3 reads CASSYPPGEASTEAFF. CDR3 sequence (DNA): TGTGCCAGCAGTTACCCGCCGGGGGAGGCCAGCACTGAAGCTTTCTTT.

This clone was detected only a few times. This chain connects TRBV11-3 to TRBJ2-5; D ambiguous. The CDR3 is made up of 11 amino acids. CDR1 SGHNT and CDR2 YENEEA come from the germline V gene. V dropped 2 bases and J dropped 5 bases, with 3 bases sitting between them. The CDR3 nucleotides are TGTGCCAGCAGCTTATCCGAGACCCAGTACTTC. This sequence encodes CASSLSETQYF.

In this sample, this clone turned up once. CDR3 sequence: CASNMWREETQYF. The CDR3 nucleotides read TGTGCCAGCAACATGTGGAGGGAGGAGACCCAGTACTTC. The chain is built from TRBV7-9 and TRBJ2-5; a weak D match, TRBD2 (6 bases). Trimming shortened V by 7 bases and J by 5 bases, and 14 bases separated the two germline ends. The CDR3 has 13 residues. From germline, CDR1 is SEHNR and CDR2 FQNEAQ (reference sequence). The whole variable domain, filled in from reference TRBV7-9 and TRBJ2-5, reads DTGVSQNPRHKITKRGQNVTFRCDPISEHNRLYWYRQTLGQGPEFLTYFQNEAQLEKSRLLSDRFSAERPKGSFSTLEIQRTEQGDSAMYLCASNMWREETQYFGPGTRLLVL.

J is TRBJ1-2 and V is TRBV5-4; 9 nucleotides line up with TRBD1. CDR1 SGHNT and CDR2 YYREEE come from the germline V gene (reference sequence). The CDR3 spans 13 residues. The trim removed 3 bases at V and 6 bases at J, leaving 3 bases unmatched. The CDR3 spells CASSSGTGNGYTF. CDR3 DNA: TGTGCCAGCAGCTCCGGGACAGGGAATGGCTACACCTTC.

V gene TRBV7-5 combines with J gene TRBJ2-7. TRBV7-5 is described as a pseudogene. CDR3 length equals 21 residues. CDR3 amino acids: CVRRPKGPNLASLPLLGEQYF. The DNA for the CDR3 is TGTGTCAGAAGGCCCAAGGGACCGAATCTGGCCTCACTTCCACTATTGGGCGAGCAGTACTTC.

Points on this clone: One junction end disagrees with the germline gene, perhaps due to a read error. The chain has TRBV14 and TRBJ1-5; a weak D match, TRBD1 (5 bases). Germline CDR1 and CDR2: SGHDN and FVKESK. This CDR3 is built from 15 residues. The CDR3 loop reads CASRPCGARFQAQHF. CDR3 bases: TGTGCCAGCCGACCCTGCGGGGCCAGATTTCAGGCCCAGCATTTT.

This rearrangement joins TRBV23-1 to TRBJ2-1; tentatively, D is TRBD1 or TRBD2 (6 bases each). TRBV23-1 is designated an ORF whose function remains uncertain. The CDR3 sequence is 15 residues long. V was clipped by 0 bases and J by 7 bases, with 13 bases between them. CDR3 residues: CASSQSRGAINEQFF. The CDR3 DNA sequence: TGCGCCAGCAGTCAATCGAGGGGGGCAATAAATGAGCAGTTCTTC.

V is TRBV7-9 and J is TRBJ1-4, with D hard to call. V was trimmed by 3 bases and J by 6 bases, leaving 2 bases between them. Germline V gives CDR1 SEHNR, CDR2 FQNEAQ (reference sequence). The CDR3 covers 11 residues. The CDR3 DNA is TGTGCCAGCAGCTTGGATGAAAAACTGTTTTTT. As protein: CASSLDEKLFF. Drawing the rest from reference TRBV7-9 and TRBJ1-4, the complete variable domain is DTGVSQNPRHKITKRGQNVTFRCDPISEHNRLYWYRQTLGQGPEFLTYFQNEAQLEKSRLLSDRFSAERPKGSFSTLEIQRTEQGDSAMYLCASSLDEKLFFGSGTQLSVL.